Following are 24 T cell receptor beta chains from one sample sequenced in a study of blood T cell repertoires in COVID-19. The method was immunoSEQ multiplex PCR; TCRdb's version includes in-frame clones alone and lacks a portion of them. Of 120,000 or so clones listed, about 86% are singletons. The sequenced material came from peripheral blood. The receptor source for this set is an elderly man with active or convalescent COVID-19.

V usage is TRBV13 and J usage is TRBJ1-2, with 11 bases identical to TRBD1. Germline CDR1 is PRHDT and CDR2 is FYEKMQ (reference sequence). This CDR3 has 15 amino acids. Trimming cost V 3 bases and J 5 bases; bases outside gene matches: 5. CDR3 residues: CASSFGTGGVYGYTF. CDR3 in DNA: TGTGCCAGCAGCTTCGGGACAGGGGGAGTTTATGGCTACACCTTC.

This rearrangement joins TRBV7-9 to TRBJ2-1; perhaps TRBD1 as D (6 bases). Per the germline V gene, CDR1 is SEHNR and CDR2 is FQNEAQ (reference sequence). The CDR3 is 13 residues long. Trimming removed 5 bases at V and 4 bases at J, with 9 bases between. The CDR3 spells CASSRDIYNEQFF. The CDR3 nucleotides are TGTGCCAGCAGCCGGGACATATACAATGAGCAGTTCTTC.

The chain carries TRBV4-2 and TRBJ1-2, with D hard to call. With 1 base removed from V and 6 bases from J, the gap between germline ends came to 18 bases. Germline V CDR1 and CDR2: LGHNA, YNFKEQ. CDR3 length equals 16 residues. The CDR3 DNA sequence: TGTGCCAGCAGCCAAGCGGCAACCGAGCGTTCAAATGGCTACACCTTC. It is translated as CASSQAATERSNGYTF.

The rearrangement uses TRBV28 and TRBJ2-2, with D possibly TRBD2 on 5 matching bases. Germline loops: CDR1 MDHEN, CDR2 SYDVKM. V lost 6 bases and J lost 4, with 12 bases in between. CDR3 length equals 14 residues. The CDR3 sequence: CASRPPRVTGELFF. CDR3 nucleotides: TGTGCCAGCAGGCCTCCGAGGGTCACCGGGGAGCTGTTTTTT.

This clone was seen only a few times. The chain has TRBV2 and TRBJ1-4, with D perhaps TRBD1 (6 bases). V was shortened by 0 bases and J by 6 bases, with 20 bases between the two germline ends. This CDR3 region has 18 residues. Looked up from germline, CDR1 is SNHLY and CDR2 is FYNNEI. CDR3 region: CASSEALGTGSEDEKLFF. The CDR3 region has the DNA TGTGCCAGCAGTGAAGCGCTAGGTACAGGGTCTGAGGATGAAAAACTGTTTTTT.

The count of this clone is one. This chain joins TRBV9 and TRBJ2-7; 7 bases are a match to TRBD1. Germline values: CDR1 SGDLS, CDR2 YYNGEE. This CDR3 spans 15 amino acids. With V trimmed by 4 bases and J by 6 bases, 13 bases remained unmatched. CDR3 bases: TGTGCCAGCAGCCCCGATTCGACAGGGACGGGCGAGCAGTACTTC. Amino acid sequence: CASSPDSTGTGEQYF.

The rearrangement links TRBV7-6 to TRBJ1-5; a possible D gene is TRBD1 (5 bases). The V and J ends lost 0 bases and 5 bases respectively, with 5 bases between them. Germline V gene data show CDR1 as SGHVS and CDR2 as FNYEAQ. CDR3 length equals 13 residues. CDR3 sequence: CASSLAQDQPQHF. Here the CDR3 DNA reads TGTGCCAGCAGCTTAGCACAGGATCAGCCCCAGCATTTT.

This clone appeared a few times. The CDR3, as DNA: TGCGCCAGCAGCGAACTAGCGGGGGGCCACAATGAGCAGTTCTTC. Amino acids: CASSELAGGHNEQFF. This chain uses TRBV4-1 with TRBJ2-1, with 12 bases matching TRBD2. The V gene's germline CDR1 is MGHRA and CDR2 YSYEKL. This CDR3 spans 15 amino acids. With V trimmed by 5 bases and J by 5 bases, 4 bases remained unmatched.

The V call is TRBV6-4, the J call TRBJ2-2, with D possibly being TRBD1 (7 bases). Germline V gene sequence: CDR1 MRHNA, CDR2 SNTAGT. Between the trimmed V and J ends, which lost 4 bases and 6 bases, there was a span of 15 bases. CDR3 length equals 15 residues. CDR3 residues: CASSAGGGFAGELFF. The CDR3 DNA sequence: TGTGCCAGCAGTGCCGGAGGGGGCTTTGCCGGGGAGCTGTTTTTT.

This clone was picked up one time. V is TRBV5-5 and J is TRBJ1-5; D is undetermined. CDR3 size: 15 residues. Germline values: CDR1 SGHKS, CDR2 YYEKEE (reference sequence). The V gene lost 3 bases and the J gene lost 0 bases, with 10 bases spanning the gap. The CDR3 DNA follows: TGTGCCAGCAGCTCCGGTGGGCATAGCAATCAGCCCCAGCATTTT. Residues: CASSSGGHSNQPQHF.

V is TRBV11-2 and J is TRBJ1-3, with 9 bases lining up with TRBD1. Germline CDR1 and CDR2: SGHAT and FQNNGV. CDR3 length equals 14 residues. Trimming at V came to 6 bases and at J to 2 bases, leaving 2 bases not matched to a gene. CDR3 region: CASSRDRAGNTIYF. The DNA of the CDR3 is TGTGCCAGCAGTCGGGACAGGGCTGGAAACACCATATATTTT.

The rearrangement uses TRBV28 and TRBJ1-5; D possibly corresponds to TRBD1 (6 bases). The CDR3 has 14 amino acids. V shed 5 bases and J shed 7 bases, with 15 bases lying between them. Germline-derived CDR1 and CDR2 are MDHEN and SYDVKM. The CDR3 DNA reads TGTGCCAGCAGTGTATTACAGGGAGGGCAGCCCCAGCATTTT. Its translation: CASSVLQGGQPQHF.

The chain has TRBV6-2 or TRBV6-3 and TRBJ2-7; the match to TRBD1 covers 10 bases. The CDR3 totals 14 residues. The germline CDR1 and CDR2 sequences are MNHEY and SVGEGT. V was pared by 4 bases and J by 7 bases, with 7 bases of the junction left unmatched. The CDR3, as DNA: TGTGCCAGCAGTTCCGGGACAGGGGCCTTTGAGCAGTACTTC. It translates to CASSSGTGAFEQYF.

The rearrangement uses TRBV7-9 and TRBJ1-6; D is uncertain. Germline loops: CDR1 SEHNR, CDR2 FQNEAQ (reference sequence). Trimming removed 0 bases from V and 14 bases from J, with 11 bases in between. The CDR3 contains 13 residues. The CDR3 DNA sequence: TGTGCCAGCAGCTTAGCGGGCGGGGTGACCCTCCACTTT. This sequence encodes CASSLAGGVTLHF.

The chain couples TRBV10-3 to TRBJ2-1, with TRBD2 as a possible D gene (7 bases). The V end lost 10 bases, the J end lost 8 bases, and 21 bases lay between the germline ends. Germline lookup yields CDR1 ENHRY and CDR2 SYGVKD. This CDR3 has 14 amino acids. CDR3 sequence reads: CATRGLGGRYEQFF. CDR3 sequence (DNA): TGTGCCACCCGGGGTTTGGGGGGGCGGTATGAGCAGTTCTTC.

V and J are TRBV5-3 and TRBJ2-7; D is ambiguous. TRBV5-3 is an ORF, and what it does is uncertain. This CDR3 is 10 amino acids long. V was trimmed by 4 bases and J by 5 bases, leaving 4 bases between them. The CDR3 here is CARSRDEQYF. The CDR3 DNA is TGTGCCAGAAGCCGGGACGAGCAGTACTTC.

The chain has TRBV6-2 or TRBV6-3 and TRBJ1-2; D is undetermined. This CDR3 spans 13 amino acids. Germline V gene data show CDR1 as MNHEY and CDR2 as SVGEGT. Between the trimmed V and J ends, which lost 5 bases and 3 bases, there was a span of 10 bases. CDR3 DNA sequence: TGTGCCAGCAGTCAGACCGGGGACTATGGCTACACCTTC. Protein product: CASSQTGDYGYTF.

The CDR3 nucleotides are TGTGCCAGCAGCCAAGTAACGGGATACTCCTACGAGCAGTACTTC. Protein product: CASSQVTGYSYEQYF. The chain employs TRBV14 and TRBJ2-7; D is perhaps TRBD2 (5 bases). The germline V gene has CDR1 SGHDN and CDR2 FVKESK. There are 15 residues in the CDR3. The germline V and J ends were trimmed by 1 base and 0 bases, with 10 bases remaining between them. Full variable domain (missing parts from reference TRBV14 and TRBJ2-7): EAGVTQFPSHSVIEKGQTVTLRCDPISGHDNLYWYRRVMGKEIKFLLHFVKESKQDESGMPNNRFLAERTGGTYSTLKVQPAELEDSGVYFCASSQVTGYSYEQYFGPGTRLTVT.

This chain uses TRBV3-1 (or the pseudogene TRBV3-2) with TRBJ2-5, with a possible D match to TRBD2 (6 bases). Trimming took 1 base from V and 10 from J, leaving 13 bases between them. The CDR3 has 13 residues. Germline assignment: CDR1 LGHDT and CDR2 YNNKEL (reference sequence). Here the CDR3 DNA reads TGTGCCAGCAGCCAAGGGCAGTGGGGGGACCAGTACTTC. This encodes CASSQGQWGDQYF.

This clone was seen a single time. The same CDR3 arises from other DNA sequences in this sample as well. This rearrangement joins TRBV7-2 to TRBJ2-7; 7 bases are a match to TRBD1. Germline V gene lookup returns CDR1 SGHTA and CDR2 FQGNSA. V shed 1 base and J 2 bases; nucleotides not matched to a gene: 2. CDR3 length equals 14 residues. CDR3 sequence (DNA): TGTGCCAGCAGCTTAGTGCAGGGGGCCTACGAGCAGTACTTC. Protein product: CASSLVQGAYEQYF.

This clone came up once. This chain uses TRBV6-6 with TRBJ2-2, with 10 positions matching TRBD1. The CDR3 sequence is 15 residues long. Germline loops: CDR1 MNHNY, CDR2 SVGAGI (reference sequence). Unmatched junction bases numbered 6, after V lost 10 bases and J lost 1 base. This CDR3 is CATSTGGMNTGELFF. The CDR3 nucleotides read TGTGCCACCTCGACAGGGGGCATGAACACCGGGGAGCTGTTTTTT.

The V gene is TRBV3-1 (or the pseudogene TRBV3-2), the J gene TRBJ1-1; maybe TRBD1 (5 bases). The germline V gene has CDR1 LGHDT and CDR2 YNNKEL (reference sequence). The V end was cut by 3 bases, the J end by 6 bases, with 17 bases between. This CDR3 is 15 amino acids long. CDR3 coding DNA: TGTGCCAGCAGCCATTTGGGGGGAGGCGGGTCTGAAGCTTTCTTT. It specifies CASSHLGGGGSEAFF.

The V and J genes are TRBV7-9 and TRBJ2-7; no reliable D call. Germline loops: CDR1 SEHNR, CDR2 FQNEAQ (reference sequence). This CDR3 spans 15 amino acids. V gave up 4 bases and J gave up 0 bases, with 13 bases separating them. The CDR3 region has the DNA TGTGCCAGCAGCTCTAACCCGATGAGCTCCTACGAGCAGTACTTC. Translating it yields CASSSNPMSSYEQYF.

Only one count was recorded for this clone. This chain connects TRBV19 to TRBJ2-5, with 8 nucleotides matching TRBD2. Germline V gene sequence: CDR1 LNHDA, CDR2 SQIVND (reference sequence). V trimming: 4 bases; J trimming: 5 bases; junction bases outside the gene matches: 6. This CDR3 has 14 residues. The DNA of the CDR3 is TGTGCCAGTAGTACAACTAGCGGCGGGGAGACCCAGTACTTC. It translates to CASSTTSGGETQYF.